Shown below are 10 T cell receptor beta chains from a single sample sequenced in a study of blood T cell repertoires in COVID-19 (dated by TCRdb to 2018 to 2021). Receptors were amplified or captured by the immunoSEQ multiplex PCR assay. Sourced from immuneACCESS, this table was stored by TCRdb with only in-frame sequences that have V and J called. A share of the clones is absent; for the studies checked, an unresolved V gene accounts for under half, and the remainder has no known explanation. The sample table lists about 49,000 clones, around 87% of them with a count of one. The ten top clones hold 2.1% of the sample. The sequenced material came from peripheral blood. These TCRs come from an elderly woman with COVID-19, enrolled during active disease.

The gene calls are TRBV2 and TRBJ2-2; D possibly corresponds to TRBD1 (6 bases). The length of the CDR3 is 14 residues. Trimming took 7 bases from V and 4 from J, leaving 13 bases between them. Germline V CDR1 and CDR2: SNHLY, FYNNEI. CDR3 DNA: TGTGCCAGCATTAGGGGGATTGGCACCGGGGAGCTGTTTTTT. Protein product: CASIRGIGTGELFF.

The chain carries TRBV11-2 and TRBJ2-1; TRBD2 matches at 14 bases. This CDR3 is 17 amino acids long. V trimming: 7 bases; J trimming: 4 bases; junction bases outside the gene matches: 9. Germline assignment: CDR1 SGHAT and CDR2 FQNNGV. In DNA form, the CDR3 reads TGTGCCAGCACCACTCGGAGACTAGCGGGAGGGTACAATGAGCAGTTCTTC. Translating it yields CASTTRRLAGGYNEQFF.

In its sample, this clone was seen once. The chain combines TRBV6-5 with TRBJ2-1, with D possibly matching TRBD1 (6 bases). Germline V gene data show CDR1 as MNHEY and CDR2 as SVGAGI. V lost 4 bases and J 2 bases, leaving 12 bases between the germline ends. This CDR3 has 15 residues. CDR3 sequence: CASSFDRSAYNEQFF. Here the CDR3 DNA reads TGTGCCAGCAGTTTCGACAGGTCTGCCTACAATGAGCAGTTCTTC.

The J gene is TRBJ2-7, the V gene TRBV27; 7 nucleotides align to TRBD1. Unmatched junction bases numbered 9, after V lost 2 bases and J lost 5 bases. CDR1 is MNHEY, CDR2 SMNVEV, per germline (reference sequence). The CDR3 extends over 15 amino acids. The chain's CDR3 is CASSLMAGTVHEQYF. CDR3 DNA: TGTGCCAGCAGTTTAATGGCAGGGACAGTGCACGAGCAGTACTTC.

The chain links TRBV18 to TRBJ1-4, with D maybe TRBD1 (6 bases). V lost 3 bases and J lost 3, with 14 bases in between. Germline values: CDR1 KGHSH, CDR2 LQKENI. The CDR3 runs 16 residues. In DNA form, the CDR3 reads TGTGCCAGCTCACCCCGTAGGACAGACGCTAATGAAAAACTGTTTTTT. Protein product: CASSPRRTDANEKLFF. Full variable domain (remainder filled in from reference TRBV18 and TRBJ1-4): NAGVMQNPRHLVRRRGQEARLRCSPMKGHSHVYWYRQLPEEGLKFMVYLQKENIIDESGMPKERFSAEFPKEGPSILRIQQVVRGDSAAYFCASSPRRTDANEKLFFGSGTQLSVL.

The rearrangement uses TRBV19 and TRBJ1-6; perhaps TRBD1 as D (6 bases). CDR1 LNHDA and CDR2 SQIVND come from the germline V gene (reference sequence). The CDR3 runs 16 residues. Trimming pared 4 bases from V and 4 bases from J, leaving 14 bases between. The CDR3, as DNA: TGTGCCAGTAGTAGAAAGCCAGGGGCATATAATTCACCCCTCCACTTT. Its translation is CASSRKPGAYNSPLHF.

The gene calls are TRBV2 and TRBJ2-3; the D gene is possibly TRBD1 (7 bases). Per the germline V gene, CDR1 is SNHLY and CDR2 is FYNNEI. V dropped 4 bases and J dropped 4 bases, with 21 bases sitting between them. The CDR3 sequence is 17 residues long. CDR3 sequence: CASSVGSRGRDSDTQYF. The CDR3 bases are TGTGCCAGCAGTGTCGGGAGTAGGGGGCGCGACTCAGATACGCAGTATTTT.

This clone was seen a single time. V usage is TRBV6-5 and J usage is TRBJ1-6, with 10 nucleotides matching TRBD1. J lost 9 bases, V lost 6 bases, and 8 bases had no gene match. Per the germline V gene, CDR1 is MNHEY and CDR2 is SVGAGI. This CDR3 spans 15 amino acids. CDR3 bases: TGTGCCAGCAGCAGGGACAGGGGAGTTACTTCACCCCTCCACTTT. It specifies CASSRDRGVTSPLHF.

In DNA, the CDR3 is TGTGCCAGCAGCTTGGTCGGTGATAAACCGCCCGAAGCTTTCTTT. Its protein is CASSLVGDKPPEAFF. The chain recombines TRBV5-6 with TRBJ1-1; D unresolved. The CDR3 extends over 15 amino acids. Trimming pared 0 bases from V and 8 bases from J, leaving 17 bases between. Germline V gene sequence: CDR1 SGHDT, CDR2 YYEEEE.

A note on this clone: A read error may produce the germline difference seen at one junction end. J is TRBJ1-1 and V is TRBV3-1 (or the pseudogene TRBV3-2); D uncertain. The CDR3 loop spans 12 amino acids. CDR1 is LGHDT, CDR2 YNNKEL, per germline (reference sequence). CDR3 amino acids: CASTQGHTEAFF. The CDR3 nucleotides are TGTGCCAGCACCCAAGGGCACACTGAAGCTTTCTTT.